These 29 T cell receptor beta chains were all obtained from the same sample, sequenced in a study of spatial heterogeneity in lung cancer. From the 5' RACE reads, TCRdb called clonotypes with MiXCR, one entry per CDR3 protein. Here the sample spans around 110,000 distinct CDR3 sequences, over 9% being singletons. As for time point: blood at routine non-recurrence follow-up after resection. No cells were sorted before sequencing. The whole RNA sequenced was extracted from tumor, nontumor lung or frozen PBMC. This specimen was PBMCs, taken at follow-up. These TCRs come from a male donor with early-stage non-small cell lung cancer.

The chain combines TRBV7-2 with TRBJ2-1, with D perhaps matching TRBD2 (5 bases). Deletions cut 7 bases from V and 5 bases from J, with 9 bases between. The CDR3 has 12 residues. Looked up from germline, CDR1 is SGHTA and CDR2 is FQGNSA. CDR3 DNA: TGTGCCAGCAACCTAGCCAACAATGAGCAGTTCTTC. It codes for CASNLANNEQFF.

This clonotype came up many times. V gene TRBV29-1 combines with J gene TRBJ2-4, with 8 positions matching TRBD1. This CDR3 has 12 residues. J was trimmed by 11 bases and V by 6 bases; bases with no gene match: 9. CDR1 and CDR2 (germline): SQVTM, ANQGSEA. The CDR3 DNA reads as TGCAGCGTCGGATACCAGGGGGCAGTTCAGTACTTC. It encodes CSVGYQGAVQYF.

The rearrangement uses TRBV6-6 and TRBJ2-5; the D is unclear. CDR3 length: 12 residues. CDR1 and CDR2 (germline): MNHNY, SVGAGI (reference sequence). V gave up 0 bases and J gave up 1 base, with 0 bases separating them. CDR3 loop: CASSYSQETQYF. In nucleotides, the CDR3 is TGTGCCAGCAGTTACTCCCAAGAGACCCAGTACTTC.

The table lists this clonotype with a few counts. The rearrangement joins TRBV5-1 to TRBJ2-7; D not resolved. With 8 bases removed from V and 5 bases from J, the gap between germline ends came to 17 bases. The CDR3 runs 13 residues. The germline CDR1 and CDR2 sequences are SGHRS and YFSETQ. In DNA, the CDR3 is TGCGCCAGTAGCCGTGCCCAGGAAGACGAGCAGTACTTC. Protein product: CASSRAQEDEQYF.

The chain couples TRBV15 to TRBJ2-7; no firm D call. CDR3 length equals 15 residues. Germline CDR1 LNHNV, CDR2 YYDKDF (reference sequence). Trimming took off 0 bases at V and 1 base at J, with 10 bases between the two ends. CDR3 bases: TGTGCCACCAGCAGAGATGCGACACCTTCCTACGAGCAGTACTTC. It specifies CATSRDATPSYEQYF.

This clonotype was seen many times. The chain is built from TRBV12-3 or TRBV12-4 and TRBJ2-7, with D perhaps TRBD1 (6 bases). The CDR3 is 14 amino acids. The V gene lost 5 bases and the J gene lost 0 bases, with 11 bases spanning the gap. CDR3 sequence: CASSRQDFSYEQYF. The DNA for the CDR3 is TGTGCCAGCAGTAGACAGGATTTCTCCTACGAGCAGTACTTC.

This clonotype was recorded at least ten times. V and J are TRBV29-1 and TRBJ1-4; 10 nucleotides align to TRBD1. Germline CDR1 reads SQVTM; CDR2 reads ANQGSEA. The CDR3 covers 13 residues. With 7 bases clipped from V and 11 bases from J, the junction kept 10 bases outside the gene matches. CDR3 region: CSGTGTGDRKLFF. The CDR3 region has the DNA TGCAGCGGAACTGGGACAGGGGACCGGAAACTGTTTTTT.

The gene calls are TRBV28 and TRBJ2-7; 8 bases agree with TRBD1. The CDR3 loop spans 15 amino acids. CDR1 and CDR2 (germline): MDHEN, SYDVKM. V lost 4 bases and J lost 7; bases outside the gene matches: 12. The chain's CDR3 is CASSSTGGVTREQYF. The CDR3, as DNA: TGTGCCAGCAGTTCAACAGGGGGTGTGACTCGGGAGCAGTACTTC.

This clonotype was detected many times. The chain employs TRBV20-1 and TRBJ2-3; TRBD1 is a possible D gene (7 bases). The CDR3 totals 13 residues. V lost 3 bases and J lost 3, with 10 bases in between. The germline gives CDR1 DFQATT, CDR2 SNEGSKA (reference sequence). The CDR3 sequence: CSASPGGTDTQYF. CDR3 bases: TGCAGTGCTAGCCCAGGGGGGACAGATACGCAGTATTTT.

This clonotype was seen a handful of times. The CDR3 spells CASSNRDSNYNEQFF. CDR3 DNA sequence: TGCGCCAGCAGCAACCGGGACAGCAATTACAATGAGCAGTTCTTC. The rearrangement links TRBV5-1 to TRBJ2-1, with 7 positions matching TRBD1. Germline values: CDR1 SGHRS, CDR2 YFSETQ. The CDR3 length is 15 residues. The J segment lost 4 bases and the V segment lost 4 bases, leaving 8 bases of the junction unmatched.

This clonotype was picked up a small number of times. The V gene is TRBV12-3 or TRBV12-4, the J gene TRBJ1-1; tentatively, D is TRBD1 (6 bases). V was trimmed by 5 bases and J by 1 base, leaving 23 bases between them. This CDR3 has 18 residues. As DNA, the CDR3 is TGTGCCAGCAGTAACCGCCTGGCCTACAGGGCCGGGAACACTGAAGCTTTCTTT. It codes for CASSNRLAYRAGNTEAFF.

This clonotype was counted only a few times. The rearrangement uses TRBV6-2 or TRBV6-3 and TRBJ1-1, with D unresolved. This CDR3 has 15 residues. Trimming removed 2 bases from V and 3 bases from J, with 13 bases in between. CDR1 and CDR2 (germline): MNHEY, SVGEGT. This CDR3 is CASSYKGPDHTEAFF. The CDR3 nucleotides read TGTGCCAGCAGTTACAAGGGTCCGGACCACACTGAAGCTTTCTTT.

The rearrangement joins TRBV7-2 to TRBJ1-1; 8 positions match TRBD1. This CDR3 has 14 residues. CDR1 is SGHTA, CDR2 FQGNSA, per germline. V shed 5 bases, J shed 4 bases, and the junction held 6 bases outside the gene matches. The CDR3 bases are TGTGCCAGCAGCCCCCGACAGGGGAGCACTGAAGCTTTCTTT. Encoded protein: CASSPRQGSTEAFF.

The chain combines TRBV5-1 with TRBJ2-5; 9 nucleotides align to TRBD1. The CDR3 spans 15 residues. In germline, CDR1 is SGHRS, CDR2 YFSETQ. J was trimmed by 1 base and V by 4 bases; bases with no gene match: 5. The CDR3 loop is CASSAGQGFQETQYF. CDR3 sequence (DNA): TGCGCCAGCAGCGCCGGACAGGGGTTCCAAGAGACCCAGTACTTC.

The chain has TRBV7-2 and TRBJ2-1; 8 bases are shared with TRBD1. Germline CDR1 reads SGHTA; CDR2 reads FQGNSA. V was clipped by 5 bases and J by 6 bases; unmatched bases: 6. This CDR3 is 14 amino acids long. The CDR3 DNA follows: TGTGCCAGCAGCCGCTTAGACAGGGGCAATGAGCAGTTCTTC. Amino acid sequence: CASSRLDRGNEQFF. Complete variable domain (other parts from reference TRBV7-2 and TRBJ2-1): GAGVSQSPSNKVTEKGKDVELRCDPISGHTALYWYRQSLGQGLEFLIYFQGNSAPDKSGLPSDRFSAERTGGSVSTLTIQRTQQEDSAVYLCASSRLDRGNEQFFGPGTRLTVL.

This clonotype was recorded a few times. The chain is built from TRBV5-1 and TRBJ1-1, with D uncertain. Germline CDR1 SGHRS, CDR2 YFSETQ. The length of the CDR3 is 15 residues. Trimming took off 2 bases at V and 4 bases at J, with 15 bases between the two ends. CDR3: CASSLSRQAGTEAFF. The CDR3 DNA sequence: TGCGCCAGCAGCTTATCTCGGCAGGCGGGCACTGAAGCTTTCTTT.

Note on this clonotype: This may be a read error, as it is one base from a much larger clone. J is TRBJ1-1 and V is TRBV12-3 or TRBV12-4; TRBD1 agrees at 8 bases. This CDR3 is built from 14 residues. Losses at the gene ends were 6 bases for V and 4 bases for J; bases not matched to a gene: 7. For the CDR3, the DNA is TGTGCCAGCAGCCACAGGGGGAAAACCACTGAAGCTTTCTTT. The encoded protein is CASSHRGKTTEAFF.

This clonotype was seen only a few times. J is TRBJ1-2 and V is TRBV19; weak D call: TRBD1 (5 bases). Germline V gene lookup returns CDR1 LNHDA and CDR2 SQIVND (reference sequence). This CDR3 has 13 amino acids. Trimming shortened V by 6 bases and J by 8 bases, and 16 bases separated the two germline ends. The CDR3 here is CASSLQGFEGYTF. CDR3 DNA: TGTGCCAGTAGCCTCCAGGGATTCGAGGGCTACACCTTC.

This rearrangement joins TRBV20-1 to TRBJ2-1, with 8 bases that match TRBD2. V trimming: 3 bases; J trimming: 1 base; junction bases outside the gene matches: 14. The CDR3 covers 18 residues. Germline CDR1 reads DFQATT; CDR2 reads SNEGSKA (reference sequence). The CDR3 spells CSASIWLAGLVSYNEQFF. The CDR3 DNA reads TGCAGTGCTAGTATTTGGCTAGCGGGCCTCGTATCCTACAATGAGCAGTTCTTC.

This chain uses TRBV10-2 with TRBJ2-1; 15 bases match TRBD2. Germline assignment: CDR1 WSHSY and CDR2 SAAADI. The CDR3 has 15 amino acids. The J segment lost 9 bases and the V segment lost 3 bases, leaving 3 bases of the junction unmatched. The chain's CDR3 is CASSEGLAGGPEQFF. The CDR3 DNA follows: TGCGCCAGCAGTGAAGGACTAGCGGGGGGGCCTGAGCAGTTCTTC.

The genes are TRBV5-1 and TRBJ1-4; weak D call: TRBD1 (5 bases). The CDR3 covers 16 residues. V shed 4 bases and J shed 3 bases, with 16 bases lying between them. Germline loops: CDR1 SGHRS, CDR2 YFSETQ. CDR3 residues: CASSLGGTAANEKLFF. The CDR3, as DNA: TGCGCCAGCAGCCTCGGTGGGACTGCAGCTAATGAAAAACTGTTTTTT. The entire variable domain, with the rest obtained from reference TRBV5-1 and TRBJ1-4, is as follows: KAGVTQTPRYLIKTRGQQVTLSCSPISGHRSVSWYQQTPGQGLQFLFEYFSETQRNKGNFPGRFSGRQFSNSRSEMNVSTLELGDSALYLCASSLGGTAANEKLFFGSGTQLSVL.

In this sample, this clonotype turned up many times. The V gene is TRBV29-1, the J gene TRBJ1-5; 11 bases align to TRBD1. This CDR3 comprises 13 residues. Per germline, CDR1 SQVTM and CDR2 ANQGSEA. V trimming: 4 bases; J trimming: 5 bases; junction bases outside the gene matches: 1. The CDR3 bases are TGCAGCGTTGGGACAGGGGGCGATCAGCCCCAGCATTTT. Encoded protein: CSVGTGGDQPQHF.

Points on this clonotype: A much bigger clone sits one base away, suggesting this may be a read error. V is TRBV3-1 and J is TRBJ2-1, with 8 bases aligning to TRBD1. CDR1 and CDR2 (germline): LGHDT, YNNKEL (reference sequence). After removal of 10 bases from V and 5 bases from J, the junction contained 19 bases not matched to a gene. The CDR3 totals 17 residues. The CDR3 DNA sequence: TGTGCCAATAGTCCCCTAGCGCAGGGGGCTTATAACAATGAGCAGTTCTTC. It codes for CANSPLAQGAYNNEQFF.

In its sample, this clonotype ranks as medium-sized. Relative to the germline gene, one junction end is altered; a read error may explain this. V gene TRBV19 combines with J gene TRBJ2-3; 8 bases map to TRBD2. Germline V gene data show CDR1 as LNHDA and CDR2 as SQIVND (reference sequence). This CDR3 has 15 amino acids. The CDR3 loop reads CASSGAFLGTDTQYF. The CDR3 nucleotides are TGTGCTAGTAGCGGGGCCTTCTTGGGTACAGATACGCAGTATTTT. The whole variable domain, remainder taken from reference TRBV19 and TRBJ2-3, is DGGITQSPKYLFRKEGQNVTLSCEQNLNHDAMYWYRQDPGQGLRLIYYSQIVNDFQKGDIAEGYSVSREKKESFPLTVTSAQKNPTAFYLCASSGAFLGTDTQYFGPGTRLTVL.

This clonotype came up a few times. The chain recombines TRBV28 with TRBJ2-7, with TRBD1 matching 7 bases. The CDR3 runs to 15 residues. The V gene's germline CDR1 is MDHEN and CDR2 SYDVKM. Germline trimming cut 6 bases from V and 3 bases from J; bases unmatched to any gene: 11. CDR3 in DNA: TGTGCCAGCAGACTGGACAGGTCTGGCGTCTACGAGCAGTACTTC. As protein: CASRLDRSGVYEQYF. Full variable domain (missing parts from reference TRBV28 and TRBJ2-7): DVKVTQSSRYLVKRTGEKVFLECVQDMDHENMFWYRQDPGLGLRLIYFSYDVKMKEKGDIPEGYSVSREKKERFSLILESASTNQTSMYLCASRLDRSGVYEQYFGPGTRLTVT.

This clonotype was observed a handful of times. The chain joins TRBV20-1 to TRBJ2-7; D assignment may be TRBD1 or TRBD2 (5 bases each). V lost 3 bases and J lost 1, with 13 bases in between. CDR1 is DFQATT and CDR2 is SNEGSKA in the germline V gene (reference sequence). The CDR3 totals 14 residues. The CDR3 DNA follows: TGCAGTGCTAGGCGGCCGGGGACGTCCTACGAGCAGTACTTC. The encoded protein is CSARRPGTSYEQYF.

V and J are TRBV7-2 and TRBJ1-1, with D perhaps TRBD1 (6 bases). V lost 6 bases and J 4 bases, leaving 15 bases between the germline ends. CDR1 SGHTA and CDR2 FQGNSA come from the germline V gene. This CDR3 has 14 amino acids. The CDR3: CASRPFGGATEAFF. The CDR3 bases are TGTGCCAGCAGGCCCTTTGGGGGGGCCACTGAAGCTTTCTTT.

This clonotype showed up many times. CDR3 nucleotide sequence: TGTGCCAGCAGCAAACTATACGAGCAGTACTTC. Protein: CASSKLYEQYF. The chain uses TRBV11-1 and TRBJ2-7, with D uncertain. This CDR3 region has 11 residues. Trimming shortened V by 5 bases and J by 4 bases, and 6 bases separated the two germline ends. Per germline, CDR1 SGHAT and CDR2 FQDESV (reference sequence).

This clonotype was seen at least ten times. This chain connects TRBV29-1 to TRBJ2-7; D is uncertain. Between the trimmed V and J ends, which lost 4 bases and 0 bases, there was a span of 19 bases. The length of the CDR3 is 16 residues. CDR1 and CDR2 from the germline V gene are SQVTM and ANQGSEA. CDR3 DNA: TGCAGCGTTGCCGACCCGGAGAAACAGATCTCCTACGAGCAGTACTTC. As protein: CSVADPEKQISYEQYF.